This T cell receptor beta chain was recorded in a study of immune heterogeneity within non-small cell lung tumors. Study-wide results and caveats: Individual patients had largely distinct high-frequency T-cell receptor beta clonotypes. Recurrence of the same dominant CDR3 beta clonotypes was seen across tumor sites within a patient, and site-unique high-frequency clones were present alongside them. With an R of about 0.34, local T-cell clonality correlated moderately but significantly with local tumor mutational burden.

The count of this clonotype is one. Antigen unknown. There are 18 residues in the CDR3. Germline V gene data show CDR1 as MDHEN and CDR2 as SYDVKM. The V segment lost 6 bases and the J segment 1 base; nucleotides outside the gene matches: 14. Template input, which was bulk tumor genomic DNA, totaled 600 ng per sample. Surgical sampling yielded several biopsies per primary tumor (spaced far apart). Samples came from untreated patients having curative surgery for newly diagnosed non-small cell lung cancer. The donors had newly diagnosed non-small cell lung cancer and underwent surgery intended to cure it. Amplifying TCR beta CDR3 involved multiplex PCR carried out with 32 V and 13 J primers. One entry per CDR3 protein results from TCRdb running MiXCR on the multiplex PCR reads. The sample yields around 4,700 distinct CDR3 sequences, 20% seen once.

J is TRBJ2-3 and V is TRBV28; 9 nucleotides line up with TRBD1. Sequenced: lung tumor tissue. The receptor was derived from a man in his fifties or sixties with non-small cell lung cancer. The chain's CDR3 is CASSGTGYLRGRTDTQYF. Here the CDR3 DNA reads TGTGCCAGCAGCGGGACAGGGTACTTGCGGGGGCGCACAGATACGCAGTATTTT.